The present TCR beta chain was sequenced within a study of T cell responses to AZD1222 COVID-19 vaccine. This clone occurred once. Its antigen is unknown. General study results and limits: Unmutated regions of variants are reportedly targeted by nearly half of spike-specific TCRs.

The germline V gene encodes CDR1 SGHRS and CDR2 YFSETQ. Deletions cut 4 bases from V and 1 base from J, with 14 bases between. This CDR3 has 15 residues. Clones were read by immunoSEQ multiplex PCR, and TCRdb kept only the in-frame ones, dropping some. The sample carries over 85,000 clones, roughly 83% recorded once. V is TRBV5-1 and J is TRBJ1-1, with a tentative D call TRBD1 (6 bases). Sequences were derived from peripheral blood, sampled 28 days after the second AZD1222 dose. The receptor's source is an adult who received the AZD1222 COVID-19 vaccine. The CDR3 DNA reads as TGCGCCAGCAGCCGCGAGACAGGTACGAACACTGAAGCTTTCTTT. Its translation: CASSRETGTNTEAFF.